This T cell receptor (beta chain) originates from a study of blood T cell repertoires in COVID-19. Across the whole study: From the United States, Italy and Spain came samples of acute and convalescent COVID-19.

All enrollees were about 18 to 89 years old and from fewer than 25 US areas. Cohorts were assigned according to the clinical history that participants reported. V was clipped by 5 bases and J by 14 bases, with 6 bases between them. CDR1 and CDR2 (germline): MGHDK, SYGVNS. The CDR3 has 8 amino acids. As processed by the authors: Estimation of nucleated cell counts relied on the amplification of reference gene primers. TCRdb's copy holds only in-frame clones and misses some; the assay was immunoSEQ multiplex PCR. V and J calls and clone size follow that table, whereas D and trimming were derived from the DNA. The data show around 280,000 clones, 87% seen once.

This sequence joins TRBV25-1 and TRBJ1-2, with TRBD1 as a possible D gene (6 bases). Source material: PBMCs or T cells enriched from blood (not recorded which). This receptor was taken from a woman in her forties who had recovered from COVID-19. The DNA for the CDR3 is TGTGCCAGCAGTAGGGGGACCTTC. It encodes CASSRGTF.